Listed below are T cell receptor beta chains from one sample, sequenced in a study of T-cell memory formation after mild COVID-19. Via MiXCR, TCRdb re-called the 5' RACE reads, giving one row per CDR3 protein. Of 350,000 or so distinct CDR3 sequences listed, under 25% are singletons. The material sequenced was PBMCs or a T cell subset sorted from them (not recorded which). All receptors derive from an adult woman who had mild COVID-19 (a few samples of this study predate the infection). Cell type and time point are not known. Both conserved end residues are part of each CDR3. A D gene is named only where the DNA matches it firmly. Not all rows give a size; the values are once, few, many and, for expanded clones, a class.

v_gene	abundance	j_gene	d_gene	CDR3aa	CDR3nt
TRBV7-2	few	TRBJ2-2	NA	CASSSGSQGGELFF	TGTGCCAGCAGCTCTGGGTCTCAAGGCGGGGAGCTGTTTTTT
TRBV7-2	few	TRBJ2-1	NA	CASSRRRIGEQFF	TGTGCCAGCAGCCGCCGCCGGATCGGTGAGCAGTTCTTC
TRBV7-2	NA	TRBJ1-4	TRBD1	CASGTGGPGEKLFF	TGTGCCAGCGGAACAGGGGGCCCGGGTGAAAAACTGTTTTTT
TRBV10-3	NA	TRBJ2-3	NA	CAISEPTRVTDTQYF	TGTGCCATCAGTGAACCTACTAGGGTCACAGATACGCAGTATTTT
TRBV5-1	NA	TRBJ2-7	NA	CASSLNDRKNYEQYF	TGCGCCAGCAGCTTGAACGACAGGAAGAACTACGAGCAGTACTTC
TRBV11-1	few	TRBJ2-6	TRBD1	CASSEYTGDSGANVLTF	TGTGCCAGCAGCGAATATACAGGGGACTCTGGGGCCAACGTCCTGACTTTC
TRBV15	few	TRBJ2-7	TRBD2	CATSRDRASGYEQYF	TGTGCCACCAGCAGAGATCGGGCTAGCGGGTACGAGCAGTACTTC
TRBV6-2/TRBV6-3	NA	TRBJ1-5	NA	CASSQRNQPQHF	TGTGCCAGCAGCCAGAGGAATCAGCCCCAGCATTTT
TRBV6-6	NA	TRBJ2-7	NA	CASSSSSTYEQYF	TGTGCCAGCAGTTCTTCCTCAACCTACGAGCAGTACTTC
TRBV19	NA	TRBJ1-5	NA	CASSIGTGRQPQHF	TGTGCCAGTAGTATCGGTACAGGGAGGCAGCCCCAGCATTTT
TRBV5-1	NA	TRBJ2-1	NA	CASSVETTAGKQFF	TGCGCCAGCAGCGTTGAGACTACCGCGGGTAAGCAGTTCTTC
TRBV7-2	NA	TRBJ2-2	TRBD2	CASSPDGGAAWELFF	TGTGCCAGCAGCCCAGACGGGGGGGCAGCCTGGGAGCTGTTTTTT
TRBV12-3/TRBV12-4	NA	TRBJ2-5	NA	CASSPGGGWGETQYF	TGTGCCAGCAGTCCCGGAGGGGGTTGGGGAGAGACCCAGTACTTC
TRBV10-2	NA	TRBJ2-7	NA	CASSERSGTGFYEQYF	TGCGCCAGCAGTGAGCGTAGCGGGACAGGGTTCTACGAGCAGTACTTC
TRBV12-3/TRBV12-4	few	TRBJ1-2	NA	CASSSGINYGYTF	TGTGCCAGCAGTTCAGGGATCAACTATGGCTACACCTTC
TRBV24-1	NA	TRBJ1-2	NA	CATSDLFPGREDGYTF	TGTGCCACCAGTGATTTGTTCCCGGGAAGAGAGGATGGCTACACCTTC
TRBV15	few	TRBJ1-1	NA	CATSTWENTEAFF	TGTGCCACCAGCACTTGGGAGAACACTGAAGCTTTCTTT
TRBV27	NA	TRBJ2-5	NA	CASTTGGTETQYF	TGTGCCAGCACGACTGGGGGCACGGAGACCCAGTACTTC
TRBV7-6	few	TRBJ2-3	TRBD2	CASRLAGEKDTQYF	TGTGCCAGCAGATTAGCGGGAGAGAAAGATACGCAGTATTTT
TRBV10-3	few	TRBJ1-2	NA	CAISEGPGYGYTF	TGTGCCATCAGTGAGGGGCCAGGCTATGGCTACACCTTC
TRBV20-1	many	TRBJ1-2	TRBD1	CSAQTDRVLNYGYTF	TGCAGTGCCCAAACCGACAGGGTTCTTAACTATGGCTACACCTTC
TRBV5-1	NA	TRBJ1-1	TRBD1	CASSLGTGELGTEAFF	TGCGCCAGCAGCTTGGGGACAGGGGAATTAGGCACTGAAGCTTTCTTT
TRBV27	NA	TRBJ2-6	NA	CASSVRQAYSGANVLTF	TGTGCCAGCAGTGTGAGACAGGCATACTCTGGGGCCAACGTCCTGACTTTC
TRBV7-9	once	TRBJ1-5	NA	CASSRDSNSGQHF	TGTGCCAGCAGCAGAGACAGTAACTCGGGACAGCATTTT
TRBV5-1	few	TRBJ1-1	NA	CASSLKGVGKATEAFF	TGCGCCAGCAGCTTGAAGGGGGTAGGGAAGGCCACTGAAGCTTTCTTT
TRBV5-1	NA	TRBJ1-1	NA	CASSLGEVYTEAFF	TGCGCCAGCAGCTTGGGGGAGGTCTACACTGAAGCTTTCTTT
TRBV7-7	NA	TRBJ2-5	NA	CASSPGRRQETQYF	TGTGCCAGCAGCCCCGGACGGCGCCAAGAGACCCAGTACTTC
TRBV11-2	NA	TRBJ2-3	NA	CASSLTWSTDTQYF	TGTGCCAGCAGCTTAACCTGGAGCACAGATACGCAGTATTTT
TRBV6-5	few	TRBJ1-5	TRBD1	CASSPLGTGQNQPQHF	TGTGCCAGCAGCCCTCTCGGGACAGGGCAGAATCAGCCCCAGCATTTT
TRBV18	NA	TRBJ2-1	NA	CASSRLEHNEQFF	TGTGCCAGCTCCAGACTAGAGCACAATGAGCAGTTCTTC
TRBV7-9	NA	TRBJ1-1	NA	CASSAQGVAFF	TGTGCCAGCAGTGCTCAGGGTGTAGCTTTCTTT
TRBV6-2/TRBV6-3	NA	TRBJ2-1	TRBD2	CASSYRQREIRNEQFF	TGTGCCAGCAGTTACCGCCAGCGGGAGATTCGGAATGAGCAGTTCTTC
TRBV7-8	NA	TRBJ1-2	TRBD1	CASSTPRTGGGYGYTF	TGTGCCAGCAGTACCCCCCGGACAGGGGGAGGCTATGGCTACACCTTC
TRBV4-2	many	TRBJ2-5	NA	CASSATSFQETQYF	TGTGCCAGCAGCGCAACTAGCTTTCAAGAGACCCAGTACTTC
TRBV29-1	NA	TRBJ2-7	TRBD2	CSVNGLGSSYEQYF	TGCAGCGTGAACGGACTAGGTTCATCCTACGAGCAGTACTTC
TRBV7-2	NA	TRBJ2-2	NA	CASSLLGGRDTGELFF	TGTGCCAGCAGCTTATTGGGGGGGCGCGACACCGGGGAGCTGTTTTTT
TRBV20-1	NA	TRBJ2-3	TRBD2	CSQRGIESDTQYF	TGCAGTCAGCGGGGGATTGAATCAGATACGCAGTATTTT
TRBV6-1	NA	TRBJ2-7	TRBD1	CASSEPGQGAHEQYF	TGTGCCAGCAGTGAGCCGGGACAGGGGGCCCACGAGCAGTACTTC
TRBV6-2/TRBV6-3	NA	TRBJ1-2	NA	CASRRDGANYGYTF	TGTGCCAGCAGACGGGACGGAGCTAACTATGGCTACACCTTC
TRBV27	many	TRBJ2-7	NA	CASSFGTNPYEQYF	TGTGCCAGCAGTTTCGGGACAAATCCCTACGAGCAGTACTTC
TRBV4-1	NA	TRBJ1-2	NA	CASSQVAADPYGYTF	TGCGCCAGCAGCCAAGTCGCGGCAGATCCCTATGGCTACACCTTC
TRBV19	few	TRBJ1-1	NA	CASSPAGPNTEAFF	TGTGCCAGTAGTCCGGCAGGCCCGAACACTGAAGCTTTCTTT
TRBV14	NA	TRBJ2-2	NA	CASSQDNGVGELFF	TGTGCCAGCAGCCAAGATAACGGTGTCGGGGAGCTGTTTTTT
TRBV4-3	few	TRBJ2-1	NA	CASSQGQGYYNEQFF	TGCGCCAGCAGCCAGGGGCAGGGGTACTACAATGAGCAGTTCTTC
TRBV24-1	few	TRBJ2-5	NA	CATTRSLSGARQETQYF	TGTGCCACCACTAGGTCCCTATCCGGGGCCAGACAAGAGACCCAGTACTTC
TRBV5-1	few	TRBJ1-4	TRBD1	CASSNGQGATEKLFF	TGCGCCAGCAGCAATGGACAGGGGGCAACTGAAAAACTGTTTTTT
TRBV28	few	TRBJ2-1	NA	CASSLRWEQFF	TGTGCCAGCAGTTTAAGGTGGGAGCAGTTCTTC
TRBV3-1	NA	TRBJ1-6	NA	CASSPVYFGEALHF	TGTGCCAGCAGCCCCGTTTACTTCGGGGAGGCCCTCCACTTT
TRBV3-1	few	TRBJ2-4	NA	CASSSEWGINIQYF	TGTGCCAGCAGCTCCGAGTGGGGGATAAACATTCAGTACTTC
TRBV29-1	NA	TRBJ1-1	TRBD1	CSVVDRVGTEAFF	TGCAGCGTTGTTGACAGGGTGGGCACTGAAGCTTTCTTT
TRBV11-2	few	TRBJ2-1	NA	CASSLDRTGYQGEQFF	TGTGCCAGCAGCTTAGACCGTACAGGGTATCAAGGCGAGCAGTTCTTC
TRBV6-2/TRBV6-3	NA	TRBJ2-7	NA	CASSYSGSREQYF	TGTGCCAGCAGTTACTCAGGGAGCCGCGAGCAGTACTTC
TRBV7-6	NA	TRBJ2-7	TRBD1	CASSIGTGGVYEQYF	TGTGCCAGCAGCATAGGGACAGGGGGCGTCTACGAGCAGTACTTC
TRBV29-1	NA	TRBJ1-2	NA	CSVDQTGNYGYTF	TGCAGCGTCGACCAGACTGGGAACTATGGCTACACCTTC
TRBV7-2	few	TRBJ2-1	NA	CASSSLLYNEQFF	TGTGCCAGCAGCTCCCTCCTTTACAATGAGCAGTTCTTC